Detailed here is one TCR beta chain. Authors' analysis steps: It was from reference gene primer amplification that nucleated cell counts were estimated. The protocol was immunoSEQ multiplex PCR, while the TCRdb copy is restricted to in-frame clones and leaves out a portion. From that table come the V and J calls and clone size; the DNA was used to work out D and trimming. The sample shows tens of thousands of clones, 81% of them seen only once. Trimming pared 1 base from V and 1 base from J, leaving 11 bases between. This CDR3 contains 16 residues. Germline CDR1 SGHVS, CDR2 FQNEAQ. This record belongs to a study of blood T cell repertoires in COVID-19. About the research overall: The study drew acute and convalescent COVID-19 samples from the United States, Italy and Spain. T cells, B-cell-depleted T cells, or PBMCs provided the cDNA or gDNA that served as material.

The origin of this receptor is an elderly man with acute or convalescent COVID-19. The chain combines TRBV7-8 with TRBJ1-3; D remains ambiguous. What was sequenced was peripheral blood. The CDR3 loop is CASSLGGRNSGNTIYF. CDR3 bases: TGTGCCAGCAGCTTAGGCGGGAGGAATTCTGGAAACACCATATATTTT.